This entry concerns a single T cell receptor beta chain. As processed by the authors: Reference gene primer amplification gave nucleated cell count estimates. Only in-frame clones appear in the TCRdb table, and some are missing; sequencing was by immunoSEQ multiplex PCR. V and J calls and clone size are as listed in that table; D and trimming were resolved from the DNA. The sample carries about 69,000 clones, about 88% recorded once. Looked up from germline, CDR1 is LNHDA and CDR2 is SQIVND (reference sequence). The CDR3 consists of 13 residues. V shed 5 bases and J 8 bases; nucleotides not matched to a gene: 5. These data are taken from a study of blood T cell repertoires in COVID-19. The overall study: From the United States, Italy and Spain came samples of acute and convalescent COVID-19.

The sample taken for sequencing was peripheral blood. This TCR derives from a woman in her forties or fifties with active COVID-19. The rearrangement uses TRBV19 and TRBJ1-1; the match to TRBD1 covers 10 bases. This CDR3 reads CASSFPGQGEAFF. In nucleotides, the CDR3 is TGTGCCAGTAGTTTCCCGGGACAGGGGGAAGCTTTCTTT. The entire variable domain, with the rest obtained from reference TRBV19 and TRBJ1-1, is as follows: DGGITQSPKYLFRKEGQNVTLSCEQNLNHDAMYWYRQDPGQGLRLIYYSQIVNDFQKGDIAEGYSVSREKKESFPLTVTSAQKNPTAFYLCASSFPGQGEAFFGQGTRLTVV.